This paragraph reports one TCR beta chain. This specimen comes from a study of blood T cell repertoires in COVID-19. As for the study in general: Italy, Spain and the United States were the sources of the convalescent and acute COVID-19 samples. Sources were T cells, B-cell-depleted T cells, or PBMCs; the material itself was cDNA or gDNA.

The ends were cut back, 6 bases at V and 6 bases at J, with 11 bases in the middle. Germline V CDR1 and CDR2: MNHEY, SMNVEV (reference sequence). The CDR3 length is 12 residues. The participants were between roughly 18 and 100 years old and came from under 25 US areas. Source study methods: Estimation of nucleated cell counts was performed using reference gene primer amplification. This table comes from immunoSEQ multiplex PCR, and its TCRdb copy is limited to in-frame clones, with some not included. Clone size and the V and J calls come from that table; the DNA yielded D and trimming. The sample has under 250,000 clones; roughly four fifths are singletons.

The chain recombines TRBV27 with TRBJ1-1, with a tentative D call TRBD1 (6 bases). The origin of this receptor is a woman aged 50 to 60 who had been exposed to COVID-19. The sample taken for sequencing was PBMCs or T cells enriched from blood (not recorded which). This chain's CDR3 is CASRGGASEAFF. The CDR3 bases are TGTGCCAGCAGGGGGGGGGCGTCTGAAGCTTTCTTT.